Below are 3 T cell receptor beta chains sequenced from a single sample in a study of blood T cell repertoires in COVID-19. Clones were sequenced by immunoSEQ multiplex PCR, and TCRdb holds only the in-frame ones, with some missing. The sample has around 180,000 clones, about 91% seen once. Sequencing used PBMCs or T cells enriched from blood (not recorded which). All receptors derive from a woman aged 40 to 49 with acute COVID-19.

The V call is TRBV29-1, the J call TRBJ2-1; 11 bases are a match to TRBD2. Germline loops: CDR1 SQVTM, CDR2 ANQGSEA. CDR3 size: 12 residues. V trimming: 7 bases; J trimming: 8 bases; junction bases outside the gene matches: 4. The CDR3 reads CSGTSGSYEQFF. The CDR3 DNA follows: TGCAGCGGTACTAGCGGGAGCTATGAGCAGTTCTTC.

V and J are TRBV6-5 and TRBJ2-7; D gene ambiguous. V was pared by 0 bases and J by 4 bases, with 7 bases between. There are 13 residues in the CDR3. Germline V gene sequence: CDR1 MNHEY, CDR2 SVGAGI. The CDR3 bases are TGTGCCAGCAGTTACTCGATCGGGTACGAGCAGTACTTC. Its translation is CASSYSIGYEQYF.

This chain links TRBV4-2 with TRBJ2-7; 8 bases fit TRBD2. V shed 4 bases and J 3 bases; nucleotides not matched to a gene: 5. This CDR3 comprises 14 residues. Germline V gene lookup returns CDR1 LGHNA and CDR2 YNFKEQ. The CDR3 DNA follows: TGTGCCAGCAGCCTGTCGGGGGGGGACTACGAGCAGTACTTC. Its protein product is CASSLSGGDYEQYF.